Listed below are T cell receptor beta chains from one sample, sequenced in a study of T cell responses to AZD1222 COVID-19 vaccine. TCRdb keeps only in-frame clones here, not all; method: immunoSEQ multiplex PCR. The table includes around 150,000 clones, roughly nine tenths detected once. The sample was peripheral blood, taken 28 days after the second AZD1222 dose. The receptor set was obtained from an adult who received the AZD1222 COVID-19 vaccine. CDR3s include the opening cysteine and the closing phenylalanine or tryptophan. Fields, in order: D gene, J gene, V gene, clone size, CDR3 DNA, CDR3 protein. The D gene is left open where the match is weak. The size field is filled for only some rows; it gives once, few, many or a size class.

-	TRBJ2-1	TRBV24-1	-	TGTGCCACCAGTGATGAGGGGAGTGAGCAGTTCTTC	CATSDEGSEQFF
-	TRBJ1-1	TRBV6-5	once	TGTGCCAGCAGTTACTCGGCTAACCAGGACACTGAAGCTTTCTTT	CASSYSANQDTEAFF
TRBD1	TRBJ1-2	TRBV29-1	-	TGCAGCGTTGAGGATGCCGGACAGGGCTGGGGGTATGGCTACACCTTC	CSVEDAGQGWGYGYTF
TRBD1	TRBJ2-1	TRBV7-9	-	TGTGCCAGCAGCTCACGACAGGGTGTTTACGATGAGCAGTTCTTC	CASSSRQGVYDEQFF
-	TRBJ2-5	TRBV9	-	TGTGCCAGCAGCGTAGGCGCAAACCAAGAGACCCAGTACTTC	CASSVGANQETQYF
TRBD2	TRBJ2-7	TRBV18	-	TGTGCCAGCTCCCTGGGGGAGGGATCCTACGAGCAGTACTTC	CASSLGEGSYEQYF
TRBD1	TRBJ1-1	TRBV10-2	-	TGCGCCAGCAGGACAGGGGCGGGCACTGAAGCTTTCTTT	CASRTGAGTEAFF
-	TRBJ1-5	TRBV7-2	-	TGTGCCAGCAGCTTAACGTTTCATCAGCCCCAGCATTTT	CASSLTFHQPQHF
-	TRBJ1-5	TRBV9	-	TGTGCCAGCAGCTCCCATCAGCCCCAGCATTTT	CASSSHQPQHF
TRBD1	TRBJ1-2	TRBV2	-	TGTGCCAGCAGTGACGGGACAGCAGCCGGCTACACCTTC	CASSDGTAAGYTF
-	TRBJ1-4	TRBV5-1	-	TGCGCCAGCAGCTCAGGGTGGACTAATGAAAAACTGTTTTTT	CASSSGWTNEKLFF
TRBD1	TRBJ1-1	TRBV12-3/TRBV12-4	-	TGTGCCAGCAGTCCCGCTGGACAGGGTGAAGCTTTCTTT	CASSPAGQGEAFF
-	TRBJ2-5	TRBV11-2	few	TGTGCCAGCAGCGGACAGCTGAAAGAGACCCAGTACTTC	CASSGQLKETQYF
-	TRBJ1-6	TRBV5-4	-	TGTGCCAGCACCCCGGTCGGGCCGGGGATCAATTCACCCCTCCACTTT	CASTPVGPGINSPLHF
-	TRBJ2-7	TRBV12-5	-	TGTGCTAGTGGTCCCACCGATACCTACGAGCAGTACTTC	CASGPTDTYEQYF
-	TRBJ2-7	TRBV6-6	-	TGTGCCAGCAGTTACTCCCCTACCTCCTACGAGCAGTACTTC	CASSYSPTSYEQYF
TRBD2	TRBJ2-1	TRBV7-9	-	TGTGCCAGCAGCTCCCGGACTAGCGTGTACAATGAGCAGTTCTTC	CASSSRTSVYNEQFF
TRBD1	TRBJ1-1	TRBV18	-	TGTGCCAGCTCACCCTTCGGGACAGGGGAGACTGAAGCTTTCTTT	CASSPFGTGETEAFF
TRBD1	TRBJ1-6	TRBV3-1/TRBV3-2	-	TGTGCCAGCAGCCAAGATCAGGCAGGGGGCCAATCACCCCTCCACTTT	CASSQDQAGGQSPLHF
TRBD2	TRBJ2-2	TRBV5-1	-	TGCGCCAGCAGCCGGATGGGGCCCATATTACTAGCGGGAGATTACACCGGGGAGCTGTTTTTT	CASSRMGPILLAGDYTGELFF
TRBD1	TRBJ2-7	TRBV19	-	TGTGCCAGTAGTATACTCGGACAGGCCTACGAGCAGTACTTC	CASSILGQAYEQYF
-	TRBJ1-4	TRBV2	-	TGTGCCAGCAGTGGCCCGAGCGTGGGGGACGCGTGGAGTGAAAAACTGTTTTTT	CASSGPSVGDAWSEKLFF
-	TRBJ1-3	TRBV9	-	TGTGCCAGCAGCGTAGCAGTCTCTGGAAACACCATATATTTT	CASSVAVSGNTIYF
-	TRBJ1-2	TRBV5-5	-	TGTGCCAGCAGCTTGGACCGACCTATGGGCTATGGCTACACCTTC	CASSLDRPMGYGYTF
-	TRBJ1-4	TRBV2	few	TGTGCCAGCAGCCGACAGGCAACTAATGAAAAACTGTTTTTT	CASSRQATNEKLFF
TRBD1	TRBJ1-1	TRBV19	-	TGTGCCAGTAGTAAACTCTCCGACAGGGACACTGAAGCTTTCTTT	CASSKLSDRDTEAFF
TRBD1	TRBJ1-1	TRBV12-3/TRBV12-4	-	TGTGCCAGCACCTTTACAGGGGACACTGAAGCTTTCTTT	CASTFTGDTEAFF
-	TRBJ1-4	TRBV6-5	-	TGTGCCAGCAGTTACGACTGGACAGCAACTAATGAAAAACTGTTTTTT	CASSYDWTATNEKLFF
-	TRBJ1-2	TRBV11-2	-	TGTGCCAGCAGCTTAAAGAATAGAGCGGAGGGAGCTAACTATGGCTACACCTTC	CASSLKNRAEGANYGYTF